Following are 8 T cell receptor beta chains from one sample sequenced in a study of T cells after posttransplantation cyclophosphamide. Repertoires were generated with immunoSEQ multiplex PCR, while TCRdb's copy carries only in-frame clones and drops some. The sample includes some 40,000 clones, none of them occurring once. Material for sequencing was PBMCs. These receptors were taken from a man aged 35-49 years in good health, CMV-negative, and a related stem cell transplant donor.

This clone was counted ten times or more. The chain links TRBV5-1 to TRBJ2-2, with 7 bases fitting TRBD1. The junction had 8 bases not matched to a gene; V was cut back by 0 bases and J by 3 bases. The CDR3 is 17 amino acids. CDR1 and CDR2 (germline): SGHRS, YFSETQ. The DNA for the CDR3 is TGCGCCAGCAGCTTGGACCCCGACAGGGCTGACACCGGGGAGCTGTTTTTT. It yields the protein CASSLDPDRADTGELFF.

This clone was observed many times. This rearrangement joins TRBV19 to TRBJ1-4, with D possibly TRBD1 on 6 matching bases. From germline, CDR1 is LNHDA and CDR2 SQIVND (reference sequence). The V gene lost 1 base and the J gene lost 5 bases, with 14 bases spanning the gap. The CDR3 has 16 amino acids. The CDR3 is CASSIVGTLGNEKLFF. The CDR3 bases are TGTGCCAGTAGTATAGTTGGGACACTGGGAAATGAAAAACTGTTTTTT.

In this sample, this clone turned up many times. The chain recombines TRBV7-6 with TRBJ1-1, with TRBD1 as a possible D gene (5 bases). CDR1 SGHVS and CDR2 FNYEAQ come from the germline V gene. Trimming stripped 4 bases from V and 2 bases from J, with 20 bases between. This CDR3 is built from 17 residues. The CDR3 loop reads CASSSLIGTAINTEAFF. The CDR3 DNA sequence: TGTGCCAGCAGCTCTTTAATAGGGACTGCTATCAACACTGAAGCTTTCTTT.

The chain joins TRBV10-1 to TRBJ1-1; 7 positions agree with TRBD1. In germline, CDR1 is WNHNN, CDR2 SYGVQD (reference sequence). This CDR3 is 16 amino acids long. V was pared by 0 bases and J by 8 bases, with 12 bases of the junction left unmatched. The CDR3 region is CASSESTRTGAEEAFF. As DNA, the CDR3 is TGCGCCAGCAGTGAGTCGACCCGGACAGGAGCCGAGGAAGCTTTCTTT.

This clone was seen many times. The rearrangement joins TRBV11-2 to TRBJ2-7, with 8 bases that match TRBD2. The CDR3 sequence is 16 residues long. The germline V gene encodes CDR1 SGHAT and CDR2 FQNNGV. V was clipped by 5 bases and J by 4 bases; unmatched bases: 13. DNA for the CDR3: TGTGCCAGCAGCCTGGACGGGCGGGAGGCAACTTACGAGCAGTACGTC. Its protein is CASSLDGREATYEQYV.

This clone was seen ten or more times. The DNA of the CDR3 is TGCGCCAGCAGCTTGGCCCAGGGGGCTAATGAGCAGTTCTTC. Amino acid sequence: CASSLAQGANEQFF. This chain connects TRBV5-1 to TRBJ2-1; 8 bases agree with TRBD1. CDR3 length equals 14 residues. Germline trimming cut 0 bases from V and 7 bases from J; bases unmatched to any gene: 3. Looked up from germline, CDR1 is SGHRS and CDR2 is YFSETQ.

This clone was seen repeatedly, ten times or more. V usage is TRBV11-1 and J usage is TRBJ1-2; TRBD1 agrees at 8 bases. The CDR3 length is 15 residues. V trimming: 5 bases; J trimming: 4 bases; junction bases outside the gene matches: 9. Germline CDR1 SGHAT, CDR2 FQDESV (reference sequence). The CDR3 DNA is TGTGCCAGCAGCCCCGGACAGGGTTCCGGCTATGGCTACACCTTC. Its protein product is CASSPGQGSGYGYTF.

Many counts were recorded for this clone. The DNA of the CDR3 is TGTGCCAGCAGTGAGTATGGACAGGGATCCTACGAGCAGTACGTC. This encodes CASSEYGQGSYEQYV. The V and J genes are TRBV2 and TRBJ2-7; TRBD1 matches 8 bases. CDR1 and CDR2 (germline): SNHLY, FYNNEI. The V and J ends lost 3 bases and 1 base, in that order; junction bases with no gene match: 5. This CDR3 has 15 amino acids.